A single sample gave rise to the 11 T cell receptor beta chains below, sequenced in a study of T cell responses to AZD1222 COVID-19 vaccine. The data were produced by immunoSEQ multiplex PCR, yet TCRdb's version contains in-frame clones alone and is incomplete. The sample holds around 130,000 clones, less than 95% seen once. Sequencing was performed on peripheral blood, taken on day 0 of AZD1222 vaccination. Source of these receptors: an adult in good health.

The V call is TRBV27, the J call TRBJ1-2; D gene uncertain. Trimming removed 4 bases at V and 4 bases at J, with 19 bases between. Germline V gives CDR1 MNHEY, CDR2 SMNVEV (reference sequence). The length of the CDR3 is 16 residues. The CDR3 sequence is CASSSDFWTAIYGYTF. The CDR3 coding sequence is TGTGCCAGCAGTTCCGACTTTTGGACCGCTATCTATGGCTACACCTTC.

This clone was seen once. The J gene is TRBJ2-1, the V gene TRBV28, with a possible D match to TRBD2 (5 bases). This CDR3 has 18 residues. V was cut by 5 bases and J by 0 bases, with 20 bases left in between. Germline assignment: CDR1 MDHEN and CDR2 SYDVKM. The CDR3 nucleotides are TGTGCCAGCAGTACGGGTACTAGGCTGTTTAGCTCCTACAATGAGCAGTTCTTC. Protein sequence: CASSTGTRLFSSYNEQFF. Combining the CDR3 with reference TRBV28 and TRBJ2-1 gives the whole variable domain DVKVTQSSRYLVKRTGEKVFLECVQDMDHENMFWYRQDPGLGLRLIYFSYDVKMKEKGDIPEGYSVSREKKERFSLILESASTNQTSMYLCASSTGTRLFSSYNEQFFGPGTRLTVL.

J is TRBJ1-1 and V is TRBV29-1; 11 bases match TRBD1. Germline V lookup: CDR1 SQVTM, CDR2 ANQGSEA. The CDR3 is 14 amino acids. CDR3: CSAGQGARNTEAFF. Here the CDR3 DNA reads TGCAGTGCAGGACAGGGGGCCAGGAACACTGAAGCTTTCTTT.

This sequence joins TRBV28 and TRBJ2-7, with 10 nucleotides matching TRBD1. The CDR3 loop spans 14 amino acids. J was trimmed by 4 bases and V by 8 bases; bases with no gene match: 8. Germline V gives CDR1 MDHEN, CDR2 SYDVKM. This CDR3 is CASGAGTGVYEQYF. CDR3 bases: TGTGCCAGCGGAGCCGGGACAGGGGTGTACGAGCAGTACTTC.

The chain has TRBV9 and TRBJ1-4; possibly TRBD1 for D (5 bases). V lost 4 bases to trimming and J lost 4 bases, with 14 bases between them. Germline values: CDR1 SGDLS, CDR2 YYNGEE. This CDR3 spans 15 amino acids. CDR3 DNA: TGTGCCAGCAGCCTGGGAGGGGCGAATAATGAAAAACTGTTTTTT. Its protein is CASSLGGANNEKLFF.

The chain employs TRBV7-2 and TRBJ2-1; TRBD2 agrees at 14 bases. This CDR3 is 16 amino acids long. The V and J ends lost 5 bases and 6 bases, in that order; junction bases with no gene match: 6. Germline lookup yields CDR1 SGHTA and CDR2 FQGNSA. The DNA of the CDR3 is TGTGCCAGCAGCGGGACTAGCGGGAGACTGAGCAATGAGCAGTTCTTC. It codes for CASSGTSGRLSNEQFF.

The CDR3 DNA is TGTGCCAGCAGCCGATCCAGGCTGACTGAAGCTTTCTTT. This encodes CASSRSRLTEAFF. The gene calls are TRBV28 and TRBJ1-1, with D unclear. The V gene's germline CDR1 is MDHEN and CDR2 SYDVKM. V lost 6 bases, J lost 5 bases, and 13 bases lay in between. The CDR3 consists of 13 residues.

This chain links TRBV5-1 with TRBJ2-6; D remains unclear. The V end lost 7 bases, the J end lost 0 bases, and 17 bases lay between the germline ends. This CDR3 region has 17 residues. The germline CDR1 and CDR2 sequences are SGHRS and YFSETQ. This CDR3 is CASHNLPLGSGANVLTF. The CDR3 DNA reads as TGCGCCAGCCACAACCTCCCACTTGGCTCTGGGGCCAACGTCCTGACTTTC.

This rearrangement joins TRBV28 to TRBJ1-2; D uncertain. The V gene's germline CDR1 is MDHEN and CDR2 SYDVKM. Trimming removed 0 bases from V and 0 bases from J, with 11 bases in between. CDR3 size: 16 residues. CDR3: CASSLWTAGTNYGYTF. In DNA form, the CDR3 reads TGTGCCAGCAGTTTATGGACCGCCGGAACTAACTATGGCTACACCTTC.

The rearrangement uses TRBV11-2 and TRBJ1-4; D remains ambiguous. Per germline, CDR1 SGHAT and CDR2 FQNNGV. The germline V and J ends were trimmed by 1 base and 3 bases, with 9 bases remaining between them. There are 15 residues in the CDR3. CDR3 nucleotides: TGTGCCAGCAGCTTAGCCGCATCAGCTAATGAAAAACTGTTTTTT. This encodes CASSLAASANEKLFF. Together with reference TRBV11-2 and TRBJ1-4, the CDR3 gives the full variable domain: EAGVAQSPRYKIIEKRQSVAFWCNPISGHATLYWYQQILGQGPKLLIQFQNNGVVDDSQLPKDRFSAERLKGVDSTLKIQPAKLEDSAVYLCASSLAASANEKLFFGSGTQLSVL.

The rearrangement uses TRBV19 and TRBJ1-2; D not resolved. CDR3 length: 13 amino acids. Germline-derived CDR1 and CDR2 are LNHDA and SQIVND (reference sequence). The V and J ends lost 5 bases and 5 bases respectively, with 12 bases between them. The CDR3 loop reads CASSPGPVYGYTF. The CDR3 region has the DNA TGTGCCAGTAGTCCCGGCCCGGTGTATGGCTACACCTTC.